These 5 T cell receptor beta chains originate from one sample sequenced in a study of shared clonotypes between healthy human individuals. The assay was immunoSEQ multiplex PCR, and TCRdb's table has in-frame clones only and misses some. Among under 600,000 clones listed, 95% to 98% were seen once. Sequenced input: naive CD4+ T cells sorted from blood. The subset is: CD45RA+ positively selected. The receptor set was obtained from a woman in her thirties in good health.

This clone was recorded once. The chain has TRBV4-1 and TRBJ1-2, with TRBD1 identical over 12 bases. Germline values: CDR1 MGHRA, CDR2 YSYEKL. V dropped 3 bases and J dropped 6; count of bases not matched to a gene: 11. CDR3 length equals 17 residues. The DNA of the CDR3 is TGCGCCAGCAGCCACTTTCCTCCGGGACAGGGGGCGGATGGCTACACCTTC. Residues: CASSHFPPGQGADGYTF.

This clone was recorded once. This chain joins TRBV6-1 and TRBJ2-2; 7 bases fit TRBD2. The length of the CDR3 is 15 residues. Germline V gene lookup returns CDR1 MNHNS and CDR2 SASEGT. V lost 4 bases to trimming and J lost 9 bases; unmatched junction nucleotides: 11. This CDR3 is CASSASGTTPRELFF. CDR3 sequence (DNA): TGTGCCAGCAGTGCCTCCGGGACTACCCCCCGGGAGCTGTTTTTT.

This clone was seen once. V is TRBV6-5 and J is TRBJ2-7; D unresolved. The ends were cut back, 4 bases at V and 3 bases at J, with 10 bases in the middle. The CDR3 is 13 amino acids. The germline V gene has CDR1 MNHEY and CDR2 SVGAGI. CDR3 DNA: TGTGCCAGCAGTTTAGAGCTAGTCTACGAGCAGTACTTC. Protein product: CASSLELVYEQYF.

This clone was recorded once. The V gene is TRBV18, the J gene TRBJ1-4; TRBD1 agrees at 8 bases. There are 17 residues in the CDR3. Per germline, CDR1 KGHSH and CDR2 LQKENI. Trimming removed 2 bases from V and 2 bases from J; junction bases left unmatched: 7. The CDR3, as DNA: TGTGCCAGCTCACCAATGCAGGGGGCGTCGACTAATGAAAAACTGTTTTTT. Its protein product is CASSPMQGASTNEKLFF.

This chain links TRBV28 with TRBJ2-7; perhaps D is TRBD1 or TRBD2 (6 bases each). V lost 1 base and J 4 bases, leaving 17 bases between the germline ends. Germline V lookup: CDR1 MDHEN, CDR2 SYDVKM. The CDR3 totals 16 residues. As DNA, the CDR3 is TGTGCCAGCAGTTTATACTCGTCGGGGGCCAGATACGAGCAGTACTTC. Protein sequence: CASSLYSSGARYEQYF.